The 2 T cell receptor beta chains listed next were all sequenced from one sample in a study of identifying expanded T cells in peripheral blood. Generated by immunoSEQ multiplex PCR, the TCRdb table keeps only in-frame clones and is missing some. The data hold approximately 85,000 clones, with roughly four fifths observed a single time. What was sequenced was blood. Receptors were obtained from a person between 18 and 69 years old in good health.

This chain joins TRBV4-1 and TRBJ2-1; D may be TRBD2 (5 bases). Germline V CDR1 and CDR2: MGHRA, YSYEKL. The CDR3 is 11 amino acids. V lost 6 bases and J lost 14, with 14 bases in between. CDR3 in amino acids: CASRNGERKFF. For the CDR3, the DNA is TGCGCCAGCAGGAACGGGGAACGGAAGTTCTTC.

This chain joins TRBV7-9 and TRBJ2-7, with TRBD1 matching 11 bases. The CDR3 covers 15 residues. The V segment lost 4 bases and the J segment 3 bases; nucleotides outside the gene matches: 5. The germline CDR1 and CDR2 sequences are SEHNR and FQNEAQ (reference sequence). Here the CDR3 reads CASSSGQGAVYEQYF. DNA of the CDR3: TGTGCCAGCAGCTCTGGACAGGGGGCGGTCTACGAGCAGTACTTC.